These 8 T cell receptor beta chains originate from one sample sequenced in a study of Graves' ophthalmopathy and Graves' hyperthyroidism. RNA transcripts yielded amplified TCR beta CDR3 regions. Following a first-round RT-PCR that used HTBI primers, a second-round multiplex PCR was carried out. Each CDR3 protein gets one entry after TCRdb re-called the multiplex PCR reads with MiXCR. The sample shows 900,000 to 1,200,000 distinct CDR3 sequences, 35% to 40% of them seen only once. The specimen sequenced was peripheral blood or thyroid tissue (not recorded which). The receptors were sampled from an adult man with Graves' hyperthyroidism.

The V gene is TRBV14, the J gene TRBJ2-5, with 8 nucleotides matching TRBD1. The junction had 7 bases not matched to a gene; V was cut back by 5 bases and J by 5 bases. The CDR3 length is 14 residues. The germline V gene encodes CDR1 SGHDN and CDR2 FVKESK. The DNA for the CDR3 is TGTGCCAGCAGCGCAAGACAGGGGTTTGAGACCCAGTACTTC. This translates into CASSARQGFETQYF.

The CDR3 region has the DNA TGCAGCGTTCGGGACAGAAATTATAATTCACCCCTCCACTTT. Its protein product is CSVRDRNYNSPLHF. The chain recombines TRBV29-1 with TRBJ1-6; 7 nucleotides align to TRBD1. CDR1 is SQVTM and CDR2 is ANQGSEA in the germline V gene. Trimming removed 5 bases from V and 4 bases from J; junction bases left unmatched: 5. This CDR3 has 14 amino acids.

In its sample, this clonotype was seen many times. CDR3 sequence reads: CASRLQGVPSGANVLTF. The CDR3 DNA follows: TGTGCCAGCAGGCTACAGGGGGTCCCCTCTGGGGCCAACGTCCTGACTTTC. This chain connects TRBV7-9 to TRBJ2-6; TRBD1 agrees at 8 bases. Germline CDR1 and CDR2: SEHNR and FQNEAQ (reference sequence). The CDR3 consists of 17 residues. The junction had 7 bases not matched to a gene; V was cut back by 6 bases and J by 0 bases.

This clonotype appeared many times. The CDR3 loop is CAISEGTRRDSPLHF. CDR3 sequence (DNA): TGTGCCATCAGTGAAGGGACACGAAGAGATTCACCCCTCCACTTT. The V gene is TRBV10-3, the J gene TRBJ1-6; possible D gene TRBD1, 6 bases. Trimming shortened V by 3 bases and J by 8 bases, and 14 bases separated the two germline ends. The CDR3 extends over 15 amino acids. Germline values: CDR1 ENHRY, CDR2 SYGVKD.

The chain recombines TRBV2 with TRBJ1-2; TRBD1 agrees at 8 bases. V was pared by 5 bases and J by 8 bases, with 10 bases of the junction left unmatched. Germline V gene data show CDR1 as SNHLY and CDR2 as FYNNEI. This CDR3 is 14 amino acids long. The CDR3, as DNA: TGTGCCAGCAGTCCCGGACAGGGACTATGGGGCTACACCTTC. Translating gives CASSPGQGLWGYTF.

The rearrangement links TRBV24-1 to TRBJ1-1; D is perhaps TRBD1 (6 bases). The CDR3 sequence is 14 residues long. Trimming took off 11 bases at V and 4 bases at J, with 19 bases between the two ends. CDR1 is KGHDR, CDR2 SFDVKD, per germline. CDR3 coding DNA: TGTGCCAGCAGCCAACCACAGGGAGGCACTGAAGCTTTCTTT. It specifies CASSQPQGGTEAFF.

This clonotype was detected many times. DNA for the CDR3: TGCGCCAGCAGTTTAGTAAGCAAAGGGAACACTGAAGCTTTCTTT. This sequence encodes CASSLVSKGNTEAFF. This chain joins TRBV5-1 and TRBJ1-1; no definite D call. Trimming took off 5 bases at V and 1 base at J, with 15 bases between the two ends. Looked up from germline, CDR1 is SGHRS and CDR2 is YFSETQ. The CDR3 has 15 amino acids.

This clonotype was observed a few times. J is TRBJ1-1 and V is TRBV6-5, with D possibly TRBD1 on 6 matching bases. Germline CDR1 is MNHEY and CDR2 is SVGAGI. V shed 0 bases and J shed 4 bases, with 21 bases lying between them. The CDR3 consists of 18 residues. CDR3 in DNA: TGTGCCAGCAGTTACTCTCGACAGGATAACTTGAAAGGCACTGAAGCTTTCTTT. Encoded protein: CASSYSRQDNLKGTEAFF.